This T cell receptor (beta chain) is from a study of shared clonotypes between healthy human individuals. Background on the study: Three plates were used per donor for CD4 naive, three for CD4 memory, two for CD8 naive and one for CD8 memory.

As to this clone: Its target is not known.

Germline CDR1 reads SGHTA; CDR2 reads FQGNSA. The length of the CDR3 is 18 residues. V dropped 2 bases and J dropped 0 bases, with 14 bases sitting between them. General study findings and limits: The study's rarefaction showed incomplete sorted-subset sequencing despite large depth. The authors expected sequencing depth to affect clonotype sharing among donors.

Assay execution proceeded at the deep level. Sequencing used immunoSEQ multiplex PCR; TCRdb keeps in-frame clones, though not all of them. The sample yields roughly 2,500,000 clones, roughly 93% seen once. This chain joins TRBV7-2 and TRBJ2-6; D is undetermined. This receptor was taken from a man aged 18 to 29 in good health. Some clones in this sample may be carry-over from other donors' samples. The sample was naive CD4+ T cells from PBMCs. The subset denotes: CD45RA+ positively selected. For the CDR3, the DNA is TGTGCCAGCAGCTTACCATTGGCAGCAAGCTCTGGGGCCAACGTCCTGACTTTC. Its translation: CASSLPLAASSGANVLTF.